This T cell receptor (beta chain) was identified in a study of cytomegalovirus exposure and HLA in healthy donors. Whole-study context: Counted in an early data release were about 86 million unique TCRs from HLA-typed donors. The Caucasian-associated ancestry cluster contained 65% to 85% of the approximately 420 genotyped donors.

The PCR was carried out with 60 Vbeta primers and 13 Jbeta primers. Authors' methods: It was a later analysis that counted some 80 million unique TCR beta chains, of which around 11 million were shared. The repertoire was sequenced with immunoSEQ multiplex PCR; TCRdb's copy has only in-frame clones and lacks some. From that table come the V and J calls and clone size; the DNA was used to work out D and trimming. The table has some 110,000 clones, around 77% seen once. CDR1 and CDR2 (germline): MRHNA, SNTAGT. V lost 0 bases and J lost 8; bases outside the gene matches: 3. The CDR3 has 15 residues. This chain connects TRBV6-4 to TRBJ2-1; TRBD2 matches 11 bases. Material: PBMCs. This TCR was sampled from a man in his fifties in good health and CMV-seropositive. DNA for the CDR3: TGTGCCAGCAGTGACTCGACTAGCGGGACTGATGAGCAGTTCTTC. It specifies CASSDSTSGTDEQFF.